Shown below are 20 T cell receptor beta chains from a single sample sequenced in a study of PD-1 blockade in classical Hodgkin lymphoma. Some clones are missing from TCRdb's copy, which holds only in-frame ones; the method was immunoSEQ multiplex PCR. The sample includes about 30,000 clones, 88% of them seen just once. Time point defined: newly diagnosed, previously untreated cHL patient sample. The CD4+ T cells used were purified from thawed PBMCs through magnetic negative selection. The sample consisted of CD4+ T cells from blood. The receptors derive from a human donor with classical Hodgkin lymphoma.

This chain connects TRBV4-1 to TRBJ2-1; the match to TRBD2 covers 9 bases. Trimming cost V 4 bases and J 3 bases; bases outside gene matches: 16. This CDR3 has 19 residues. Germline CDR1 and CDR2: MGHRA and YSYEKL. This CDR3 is CASSRIAGVSSANYNEQFF. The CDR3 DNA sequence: TGCGCCAGCAGCCGCATAGCGGGAGTTTCATCGGCCAACTACAATGAGCAGTTCTTC.

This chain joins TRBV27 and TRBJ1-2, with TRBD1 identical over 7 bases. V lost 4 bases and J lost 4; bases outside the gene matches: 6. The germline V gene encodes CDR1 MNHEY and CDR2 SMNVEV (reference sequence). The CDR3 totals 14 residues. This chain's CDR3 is CASSSTGDGYGYTF. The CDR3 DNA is TGTGCCAGCAGTTCAACAGGGGACGGCTATGGCTACACCTTC.

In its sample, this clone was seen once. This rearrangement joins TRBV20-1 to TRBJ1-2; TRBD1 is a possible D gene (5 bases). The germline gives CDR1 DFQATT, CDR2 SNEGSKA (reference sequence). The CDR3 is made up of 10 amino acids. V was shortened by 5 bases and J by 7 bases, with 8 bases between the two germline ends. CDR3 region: CSAGGGGYTF. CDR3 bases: TGCAGTGCTGGGGGGGGTGGCTACACCTTC.

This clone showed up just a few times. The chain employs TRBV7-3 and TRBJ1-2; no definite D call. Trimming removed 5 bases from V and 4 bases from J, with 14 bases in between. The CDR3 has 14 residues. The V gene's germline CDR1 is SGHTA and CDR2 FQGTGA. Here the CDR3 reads CASSPRTEGYGYTF. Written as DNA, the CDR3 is TGTGCCAGCAGCCCGCGGACCGAGGGCTATGGCTACACCTTC.

Written as DNA, the CDR3 is TGTGCCAGCAGCTCCCCTAGCACAGATACGCAGTATTTT. Translation: CASSSPSTDTQYF. The chain couples TRBV5-5 to TRBJ2-3; no definite D call. Trimming left V 3 bases short and J 0 bases short, with 5 bases between. This CDR3 spans 13 amino acids. Germline lookup yields CDR1 SGHKS and CDR2 YYEKEE (reference sequence).

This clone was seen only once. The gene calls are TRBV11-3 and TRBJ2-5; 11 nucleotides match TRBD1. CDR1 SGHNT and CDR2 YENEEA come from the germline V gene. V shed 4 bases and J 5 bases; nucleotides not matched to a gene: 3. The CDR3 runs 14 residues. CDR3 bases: TGTGCCAGCAGCTCCGGGACAGGGGGGGAGACCCAGTACTTC. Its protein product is CASSSGTGGETQYF.

The CDR3: CSVGGGESEPQHF. CDR3 bases: TGCAGCGTTGGGGGAGGTGAATCAGAGCCCCAGCATTTT. This chain links TRBV29-1 with TRBJ1-5, with D uncertain. Trimming removed 4 bases at V and 8 bases at J, with 15 bases between. Germline CDR1 reads SQVTM; CDR2 reads ANQGSEA. The CDR3 spans 13 residues.

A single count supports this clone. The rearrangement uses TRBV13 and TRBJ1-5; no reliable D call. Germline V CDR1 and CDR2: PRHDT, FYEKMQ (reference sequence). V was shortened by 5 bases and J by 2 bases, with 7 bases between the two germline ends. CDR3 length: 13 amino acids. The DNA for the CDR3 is TGTGCCAGCAGCCTGCGGGGCAATCAGCCCCAGCATTTT. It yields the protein CASSLRGNQPQHF.

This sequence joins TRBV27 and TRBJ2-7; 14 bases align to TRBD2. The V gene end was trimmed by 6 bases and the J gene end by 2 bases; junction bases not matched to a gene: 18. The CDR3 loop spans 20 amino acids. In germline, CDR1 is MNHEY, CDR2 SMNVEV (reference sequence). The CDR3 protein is CASSPLLGTSGSLGTYEQYF. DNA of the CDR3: TGTGCCAGCAGCCCCCTGCTGGGGACTAGCGGGAGTCTGGGGACCTACGAGCAGTACTTC.

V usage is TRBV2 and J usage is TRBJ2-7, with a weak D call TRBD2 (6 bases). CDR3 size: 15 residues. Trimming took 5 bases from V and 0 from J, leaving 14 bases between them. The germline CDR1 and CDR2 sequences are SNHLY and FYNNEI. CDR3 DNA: TGTGCCAGCAGTAATATAGGGGAGGTCTCCTACGAGCAGTACTTC. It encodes CASSNIGEVSYEQYF.

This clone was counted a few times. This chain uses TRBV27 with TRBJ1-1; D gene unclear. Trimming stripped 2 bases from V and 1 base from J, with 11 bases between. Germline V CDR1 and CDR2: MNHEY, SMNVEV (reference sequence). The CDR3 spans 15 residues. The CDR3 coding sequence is TGTGCCAGCAGTTTAAGGAGCAGGTCGAACACTGAAGCTTTCTTT. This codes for CASSLRSRSNTEAFF.

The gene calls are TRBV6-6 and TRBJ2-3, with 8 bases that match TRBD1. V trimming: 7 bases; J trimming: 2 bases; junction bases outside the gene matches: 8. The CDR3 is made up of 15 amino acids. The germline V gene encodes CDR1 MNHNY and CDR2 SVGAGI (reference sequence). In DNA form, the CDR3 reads TGTGCCAGCAATCTGAGACAGGGGACCACAGATACGCAGTATTTT. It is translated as CASNLRQGTTDTQYF.

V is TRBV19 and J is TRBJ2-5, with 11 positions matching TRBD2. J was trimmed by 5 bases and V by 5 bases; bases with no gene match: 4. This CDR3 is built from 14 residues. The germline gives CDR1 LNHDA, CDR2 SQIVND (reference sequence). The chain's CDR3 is CASSVAGGGETQYF. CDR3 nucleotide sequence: TGTGCCAGTAGTGTAGCGGGAGGGGGGGAGACCCAGTACTTC. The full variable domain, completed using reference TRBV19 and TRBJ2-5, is DGGITQSPKYLFRKEGQNVTLSCEQNLNHDAMYWYRQDPGQGLRLIYYSQIVNDFQKGDIAEGYSVSREKKESFPLTVTSAQKNPTAFYLCASSVAGGGETQYFGPGTRLLVL.

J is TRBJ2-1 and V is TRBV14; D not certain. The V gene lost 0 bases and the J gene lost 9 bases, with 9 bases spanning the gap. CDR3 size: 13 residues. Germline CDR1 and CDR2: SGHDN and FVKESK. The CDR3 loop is CASSQEPGSEQFF. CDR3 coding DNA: TGTGCCAGCAGCCAAGAACCGGGCTCTGAGCAGTTCTTC. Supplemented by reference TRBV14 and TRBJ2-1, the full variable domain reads EAGVTQFPSHSVIEKGQTVTLRCDPISGHDNLYWYRRVMGKEIKFLLHFVKESKQDESGMPNNRFLAERTGGTYSTLKVQPAELEDSGVYFCASSQEPGSEQFFGPGTRLTVL.

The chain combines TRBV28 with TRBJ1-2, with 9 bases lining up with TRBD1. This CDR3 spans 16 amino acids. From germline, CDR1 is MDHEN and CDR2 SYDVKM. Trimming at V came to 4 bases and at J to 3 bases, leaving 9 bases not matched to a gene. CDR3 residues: CASSSPGTGKDYGYTF. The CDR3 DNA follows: TGTGCCAGCAGTTCCCCCGGGACAGGGAAGGACTATGGCTACACCTTC.

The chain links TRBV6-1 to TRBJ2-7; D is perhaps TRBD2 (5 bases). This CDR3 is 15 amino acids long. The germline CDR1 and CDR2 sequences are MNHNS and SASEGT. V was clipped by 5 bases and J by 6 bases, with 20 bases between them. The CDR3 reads CASSPRPASPAEQYF. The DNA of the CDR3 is TGTGCCAGCAGTCCTCGTCCCGCTAGCCCCGCCGAGCAGTACTTC.

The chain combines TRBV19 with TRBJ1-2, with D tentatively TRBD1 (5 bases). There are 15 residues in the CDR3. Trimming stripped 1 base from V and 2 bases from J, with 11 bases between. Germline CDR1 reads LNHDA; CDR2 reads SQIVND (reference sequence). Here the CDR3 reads CASSIGGTLNYGYTF. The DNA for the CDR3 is TGTGCCAGTAGTATAGGGGGCACGTTAAACTATGGCTACACCTTC. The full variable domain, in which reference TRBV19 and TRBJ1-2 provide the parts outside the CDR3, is DGGITQSPKYLFRKEGQNVTLSCEQNLNHDAMYWYRQDPGQGLRLIYYSQIVNDFQKGDIAEGYSVSREKKESFPLTVTSAQKNPTAFYLCASSIGGTLNYGYTFGSGTRLTVV.

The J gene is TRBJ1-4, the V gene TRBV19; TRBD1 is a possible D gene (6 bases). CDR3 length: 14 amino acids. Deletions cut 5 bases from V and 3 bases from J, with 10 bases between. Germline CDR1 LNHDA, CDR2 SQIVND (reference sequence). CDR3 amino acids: CASSWGAANEKLFF. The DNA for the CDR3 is TGTGCCAGTAGTTGGGGGGCTGCTAATGAAAAACTGTTTTTT.

The CDR3 coding sequence is TGTGCCAGCCTCGGCGGGCGCTCCTACAATGAGCAGTTCTTC. Protein sequence: CASLGGRSYNEQFF. The genes are TRBV2 and TRBJ2-1, with D possibly TRBD2 on 5 matching bases. Germline V lookup: CDR1 SNHLY, CDR2 FYNNEI. Trimming cost V 8 bases and J 0 bases, with 11 bases left between them. The CDR3 loop spans 14 amino acids.

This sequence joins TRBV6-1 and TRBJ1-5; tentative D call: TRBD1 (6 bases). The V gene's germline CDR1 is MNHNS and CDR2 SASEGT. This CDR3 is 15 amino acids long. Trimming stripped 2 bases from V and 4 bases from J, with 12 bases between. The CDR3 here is CASSEHGTPNQPQHF. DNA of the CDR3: TGTGCCAGCAGTGAACACGGGACACCGAATCAGCCCCAGCATTTT.